This TCR beta chain derives from a study of T cells in Graves' hyperthyroidism and ophthalmopathy. Thyroid ultrasound and orbital computed tomography, with clinical symptoms and serum thyroxine and TRAb, informed diagnoses. This CDR3 is built from 16 residues. Germline V lookup: CDR1 MNHNS, CDR2 SASEGT. With 5 bases removed from V and 2 bases from J, the gap between germline ends came to 16 bases. Amplified TCR beta CDR3 regions derived from RNA transcripts. During a first-round RT-PCR of the TCR CDR3, the HTBI primer set was used. TCRdb fed the multiplex PCR reads into MiXCR, producing one record per CDR3 protein. The sample lists about 590,000 distinct CDR3 sequences, more than 15% occurring once. A word on this clonotype: This may arise from a read error, as a much more abundant clone is one base away.

This receptor was taken from a young woman with Graves' hyperthyroidism. The chain uses TRBV6-1 and TRBJ1-5; D perhaps matches TRBD1 (5 bases). Sample: blood. The CDR3 DNA reads TGTGCCAGCAGTCTTAGCGCCGGGGCAGGCAATCAGCCCCAGCATTTT. Its translation is CASSLSAGAGNQPQHF.